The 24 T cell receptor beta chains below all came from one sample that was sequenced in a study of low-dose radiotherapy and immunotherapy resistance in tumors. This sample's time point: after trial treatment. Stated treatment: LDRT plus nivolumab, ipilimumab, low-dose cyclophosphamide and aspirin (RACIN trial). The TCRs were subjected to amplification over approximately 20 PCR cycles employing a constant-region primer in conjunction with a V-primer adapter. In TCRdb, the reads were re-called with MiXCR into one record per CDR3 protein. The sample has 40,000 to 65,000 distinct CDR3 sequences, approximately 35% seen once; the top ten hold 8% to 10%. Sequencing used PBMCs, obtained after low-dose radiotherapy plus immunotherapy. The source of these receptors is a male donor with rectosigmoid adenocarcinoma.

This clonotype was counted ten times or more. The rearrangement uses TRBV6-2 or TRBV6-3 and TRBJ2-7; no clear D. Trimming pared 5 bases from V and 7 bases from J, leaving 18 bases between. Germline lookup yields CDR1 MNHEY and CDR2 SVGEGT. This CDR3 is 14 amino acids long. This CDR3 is CASSLRTSLLEQYF. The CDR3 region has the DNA TGTGCCAGCAGTCTCCGGACGTCGCTGCTGGAGCAGTACTTC.

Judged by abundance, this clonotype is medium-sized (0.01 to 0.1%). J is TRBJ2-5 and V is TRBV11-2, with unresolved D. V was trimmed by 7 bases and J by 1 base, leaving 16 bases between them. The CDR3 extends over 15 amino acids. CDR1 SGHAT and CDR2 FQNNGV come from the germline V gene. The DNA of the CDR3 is TGTGCCAGCACTCCTAGTGAGACGGCCCAAGAGACCCAGTACTTC. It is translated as CASTPSETAQETQYF.

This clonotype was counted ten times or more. This CDR3 is CASSQAGEGYEQYF. The CDR3 coding sequence is TGTGCCAGCAGCCAAGCGGGGGAGGGCTACGAGCAGTACTTC. This chain links TRBV3-1 with TRBJ2-7, with TRBD2 identical over 7 bases. Trimming took 1 base from V and 3 from J; bases not matched to a gene: 3. This CDR3 contains 14 residues. The V gene's germline CDR1 is LGHDT and CDR2 YNNKEL (reference sequence).

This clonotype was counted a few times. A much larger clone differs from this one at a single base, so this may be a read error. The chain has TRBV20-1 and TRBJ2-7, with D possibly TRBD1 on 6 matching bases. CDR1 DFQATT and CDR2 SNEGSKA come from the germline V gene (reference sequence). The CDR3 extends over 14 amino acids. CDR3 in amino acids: CSARDQGQNYEHYF. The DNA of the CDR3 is TGCAGTGCTAGAGATCAAGGACAGAACTACGAGCATTACTTC.

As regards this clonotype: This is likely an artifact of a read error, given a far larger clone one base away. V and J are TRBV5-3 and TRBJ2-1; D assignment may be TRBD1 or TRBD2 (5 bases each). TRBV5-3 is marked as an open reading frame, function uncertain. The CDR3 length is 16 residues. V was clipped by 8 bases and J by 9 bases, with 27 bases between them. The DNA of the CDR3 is TGTGCCAGTAGTATGGATCACAACCCTAGTGGGGGTGAGCAGTTCTTC. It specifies CASSMDHNPSGGEQFF.

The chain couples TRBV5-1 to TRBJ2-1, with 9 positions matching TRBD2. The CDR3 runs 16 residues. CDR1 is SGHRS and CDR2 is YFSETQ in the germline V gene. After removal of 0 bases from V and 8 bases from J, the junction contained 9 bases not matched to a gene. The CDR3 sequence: CASSLVPGLAVYEQFF. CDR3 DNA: TGCGCCAGCAGCTTGGTACCGGGACTAGCTGTGTATGAGCAGTTCTTC.

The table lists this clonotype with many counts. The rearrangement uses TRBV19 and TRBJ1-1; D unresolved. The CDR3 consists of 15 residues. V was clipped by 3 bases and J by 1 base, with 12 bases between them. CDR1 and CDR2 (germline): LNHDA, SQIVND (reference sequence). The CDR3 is CASSMFGPGNTEAFF. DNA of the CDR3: TGTGCCAGTAGTATGTTTGGCCCTGGGAACACTGAAGCTTTCTTT.

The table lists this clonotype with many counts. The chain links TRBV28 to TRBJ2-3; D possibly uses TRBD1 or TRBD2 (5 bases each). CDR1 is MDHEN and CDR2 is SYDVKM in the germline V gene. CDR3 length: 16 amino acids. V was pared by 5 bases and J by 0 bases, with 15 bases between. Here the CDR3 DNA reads TGTGCCAGCAGTGGGACGGACCATAGGAGCACAGATACGCAGTATTTT. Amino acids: CASSGTDHRSTDTQYF.

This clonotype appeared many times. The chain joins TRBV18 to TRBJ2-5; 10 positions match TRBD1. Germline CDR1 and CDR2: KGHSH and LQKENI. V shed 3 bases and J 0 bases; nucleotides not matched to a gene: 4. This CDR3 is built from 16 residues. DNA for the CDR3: TGTGCCAGCTCACCGCTGGACAGGGGGTACCAAGAGACCCAGTACTTC. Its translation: CASSPLDRGYQETQYF.

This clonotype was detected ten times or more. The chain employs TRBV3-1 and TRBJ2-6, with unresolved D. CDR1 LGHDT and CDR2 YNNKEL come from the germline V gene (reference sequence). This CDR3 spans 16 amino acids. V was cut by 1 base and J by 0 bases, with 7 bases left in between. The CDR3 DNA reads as TGTGCCAGCAGCCAAGTTAGTCCCTCTGGGGCCAACGTCCTGACTTTC. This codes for CASSQVSPSGANVLTF.

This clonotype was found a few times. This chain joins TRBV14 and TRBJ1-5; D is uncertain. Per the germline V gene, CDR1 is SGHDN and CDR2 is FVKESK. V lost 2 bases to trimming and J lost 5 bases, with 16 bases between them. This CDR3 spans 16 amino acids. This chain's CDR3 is CASSQYPEPSDQPQHF. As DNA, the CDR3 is TGTGCCAGCAGCCAATATCCGGAGCCCTCGGATCAGCCCCAGCATTTT.

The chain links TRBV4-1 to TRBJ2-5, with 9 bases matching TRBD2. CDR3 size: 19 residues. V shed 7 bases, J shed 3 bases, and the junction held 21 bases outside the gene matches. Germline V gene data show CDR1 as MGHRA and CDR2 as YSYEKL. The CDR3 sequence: CASIGAGQEVAGVKETQYF. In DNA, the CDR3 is TGCGCCAGCATCGGGGCAGGGCAAGAGGTAGCGGGAGTGAAAGAGACCCAGTACTTC.

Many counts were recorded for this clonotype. The CDR3 coding sequence is TGTGCCAGCAGCCCGACGAAAGCCAATCAGCCCCAGCATTTT. This sequence encodes CASSPTKANQPQHF. The chain is built from TRBV12-3 or TRBV12-4 and TRBJ1-5; no clear D. Deletions cut 6 bases from V and 3 bases from J, with 12 bases between. This CDR3 spans 14 amino acids.

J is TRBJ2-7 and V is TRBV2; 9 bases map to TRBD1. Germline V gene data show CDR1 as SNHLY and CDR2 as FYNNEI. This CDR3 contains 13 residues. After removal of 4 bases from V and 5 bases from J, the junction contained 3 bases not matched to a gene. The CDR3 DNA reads TGTGCCAGCAGTGGCGACAGGGGGAACGAGCAGTACTTC. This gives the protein CASSGDRGNEQYF.

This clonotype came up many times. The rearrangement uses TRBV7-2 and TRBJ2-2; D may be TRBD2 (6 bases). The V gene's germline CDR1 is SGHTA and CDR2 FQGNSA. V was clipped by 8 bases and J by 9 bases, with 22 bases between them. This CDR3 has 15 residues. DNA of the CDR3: TGTGCCAGCGGGGGGAGGACTCCCACAAATCGGGAGCTGTTTTTT. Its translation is CASGGRTPTNRELFF.

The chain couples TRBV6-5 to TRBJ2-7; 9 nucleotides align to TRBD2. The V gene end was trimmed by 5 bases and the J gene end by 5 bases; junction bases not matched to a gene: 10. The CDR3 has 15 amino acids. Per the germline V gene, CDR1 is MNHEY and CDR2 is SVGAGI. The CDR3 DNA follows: TGTGCCAGCAGTACGCCTCGCGGGGGGGGCAACGAGCAGTACTTC. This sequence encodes CASSTPRGGGNEQYF.

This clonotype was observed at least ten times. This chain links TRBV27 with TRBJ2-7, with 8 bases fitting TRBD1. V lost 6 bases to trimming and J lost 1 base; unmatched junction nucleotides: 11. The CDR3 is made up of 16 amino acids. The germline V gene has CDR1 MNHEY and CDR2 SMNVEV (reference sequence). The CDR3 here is CASRLPGQGASYEQYF. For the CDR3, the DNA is TGTGCCAGCAGGCTCCCAGGACAGGGCGCGTCCTACGAGCAGTACTTC.

CDR3 nucleotides: TGTGCCAGCAGCCCCATAGGACAGGCAAATGATCTGCAGTTCTTC. Its protein is CASSPIGQANDLQFF. The rearrangement joins TRBV5-6 to TRBJ2-1; 7 nucleotides agree with TRBD1. Germline assignment: CDR1 SGHDT and CDR2 YYEEEE. V lost 4 bases, J lost 12 bases, and 16 bases stayed unmatched. This CDR3 is 15 amino acids long.

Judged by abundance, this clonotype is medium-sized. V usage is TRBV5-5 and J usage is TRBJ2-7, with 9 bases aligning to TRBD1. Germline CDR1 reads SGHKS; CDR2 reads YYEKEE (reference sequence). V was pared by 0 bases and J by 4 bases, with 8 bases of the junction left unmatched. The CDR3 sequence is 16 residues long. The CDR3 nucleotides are TGTGCCAGCAGCTTGGCCTCGGGGACAGGGCCTTACGAGCAGTACTTC. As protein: CASSLASGTGPYEQYF.

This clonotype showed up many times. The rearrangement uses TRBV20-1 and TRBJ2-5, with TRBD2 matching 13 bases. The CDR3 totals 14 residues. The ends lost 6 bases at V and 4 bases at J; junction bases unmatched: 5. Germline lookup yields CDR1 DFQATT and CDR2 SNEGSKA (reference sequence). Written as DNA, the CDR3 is TGCAGTGCGTGGGGACTAGCGGGACCAGAGACCCAGTACTTC. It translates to CSAWGLAGPETQYF.

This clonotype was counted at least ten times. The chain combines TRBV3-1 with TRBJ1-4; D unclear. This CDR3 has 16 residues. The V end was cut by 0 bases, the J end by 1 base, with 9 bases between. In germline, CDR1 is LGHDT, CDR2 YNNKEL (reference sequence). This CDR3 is CASSQDGALTNEKLFF. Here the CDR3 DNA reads TGTGCCAGCAGCCAAGATGGCGCATTAACTAATGAAAAACTGTTTTTT.

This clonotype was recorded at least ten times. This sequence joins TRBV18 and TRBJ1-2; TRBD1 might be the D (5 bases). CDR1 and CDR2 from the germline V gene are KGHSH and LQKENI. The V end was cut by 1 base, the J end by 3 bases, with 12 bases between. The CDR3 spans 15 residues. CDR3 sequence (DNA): TGTGCCAGCTCACCACAAAACAGGCCGGACTATGGCTACACCTTC. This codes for CASSPQNRPDYGYTF. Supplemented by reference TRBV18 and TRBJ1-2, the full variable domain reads NAGVMQNPRHLVRRRGQEARLRCSPMKGHSHVYWYRQLPEEGLKFMVYLQKENIIDESGMPKERFSAEFPKEGPSILRIQQVVRGDSAAYFCASSPQNRPDYGYTFGSGTRLTVV.

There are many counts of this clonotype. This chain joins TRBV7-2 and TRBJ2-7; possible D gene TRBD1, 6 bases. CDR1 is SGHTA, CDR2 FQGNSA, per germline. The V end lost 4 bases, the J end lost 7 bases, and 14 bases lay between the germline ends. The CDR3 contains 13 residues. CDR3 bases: TGTGCCAGCAGCTACACAGGGTCGGGGGAGCAGTACTTC. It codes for CASSYTGSGEQYF.

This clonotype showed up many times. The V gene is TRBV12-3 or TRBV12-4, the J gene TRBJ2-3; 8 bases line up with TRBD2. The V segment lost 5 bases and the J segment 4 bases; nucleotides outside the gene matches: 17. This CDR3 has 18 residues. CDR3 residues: CASSRRAPIAGGPDTQYF. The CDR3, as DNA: TGTGCCAGCAGTCGGCGGGCACCTATTGCGGGAGGCCCAGATACGCAGTATTTT.